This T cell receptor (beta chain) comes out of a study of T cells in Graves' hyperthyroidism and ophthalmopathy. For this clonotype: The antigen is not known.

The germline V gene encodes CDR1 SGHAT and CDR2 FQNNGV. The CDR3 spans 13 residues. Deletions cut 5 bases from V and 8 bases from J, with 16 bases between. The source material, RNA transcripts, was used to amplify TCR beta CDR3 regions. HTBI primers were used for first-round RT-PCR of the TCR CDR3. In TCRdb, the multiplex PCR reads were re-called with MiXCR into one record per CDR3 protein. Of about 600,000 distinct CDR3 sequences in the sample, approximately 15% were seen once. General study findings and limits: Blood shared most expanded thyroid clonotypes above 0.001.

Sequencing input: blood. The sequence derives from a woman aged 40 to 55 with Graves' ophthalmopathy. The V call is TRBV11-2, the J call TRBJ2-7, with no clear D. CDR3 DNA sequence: TGTGCCAGCAGCGCACTGGCCTCCTTGAAGCAGTACTTC. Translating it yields CASSALASLKQYF.